The 31 T cell receptor beta chains below were found in one sample sequenced in a study of patients and donors after allogeneic stem cell transplantation. TCRdb reanalysed the RT-PCR reads using MiXCR and keeps one entry per CDR3 protein. This sample has roughly 880,000 distinct CDR3 sequences; about a sixth occur once, and the top ten carry around 6%. The sample was blood, either unsorted or a sorted T cell fraction (not recorded which). These receptor sequences come from a human donor who was either an allogeneic HSCT recipient or a stem cell or donor lymphocyte infusion donor (not recorded which). It is not recorded whose cells these are; they may come from a transplant donor.

This clonotype was seen more than once but under ten times. V and J are TRBV12-3 or TRBV12-4 and TRBJ2-7, with TRBD2 as a possible D gene (7 bases). This CDR3 is built from 17 residues. Deletions cut 5 bases from V and 2 bases from J, with 22 bases between. CDR3: CASSPDPRRGPPYEQYF. The CDR3 nucleotides are TGTGCCAGCAGTCCAGATCCCAGGCGGGGGCCACCCTACGAGCAGTACTTC.

This clonotype turned up a few times. The chain couples TRBV20-1 to TRBJ1-1; weak D call: TRBD1 (6 bases). V lost 4 bases and J lost 2, with 14 bases in between. This CDR3 is 14 amino acids long. Germline V gene data show CDR1 as DFQATT and CDR2 as SNEGSKA (reference sequence). The chain's CDR3 is CSATGGQKNTEAFF. The CDR3 bases are TGCAGTGCTACCGGAGGACAGAAAAACACTGAAGCTTTCTTT.

This clonotype showed up just a few times. The chain has TRBV6-2 or TRBV6-3 and TRBJ2-5; D may be TRBD1 (8 bases). Germline V gives CDR1 MNHEY, CDR2 SVGEGT. This CDR3 comprises 15 residues. V lost 4 bases and J 1 base, leaving 13 bases between the germline ends. CDR3 sequence (DNA): TGTGCCAGCAGTTCACAGGGGGGGGTCCAAGAGACCCAGTACTTC. It is translated as CASSSQGGVQETQYF.

This clonotype was detected many times. The chain has TRBV12-3 or TRBV12-4 and TRBJ2-1; TRBD2 might be the D (5 bases). The CDR3 spans 14 residues. V lost 6 bases to trimming and J lost 5 bases, with 14 bases between them. The CDR3 spells CASRSPGKDNEQFF. CDR3 bases: TGTGCCAGCAGATCCCCCGGGAAGGACAATGAGCAGTTCTTC.

As to this clonotype: One base away lies a much larger clone, so this may be a sequencing read error. This chain uses TRBV7-2 with TRBJ2-7, with 8 bases identical to TRBD2. Germline loops: CDR1 SGHTA, CDR2 FQGNSA. V was pared by 3 bases and J by 2 bases, with 3 bases of the junction left unmatched. The CDR3 has 14 residues. This chain's CDR3 is CASSFSGTPYEQYF. The CDR3 region has the DNA TGTGCCAGCAGCTTTAGCGGGACCCCCTACGAGCAGTACTTC.

Only a few counts were recorded for this clonotype. The chain employs TRBV9 and TRBJ2-2, with 10 bases that match TRBD1. Germline V CDR1 and CDR2: SGDLS, YYNGEE. With V trimmed by 2 bases and J by 0 bases, 4 bases remained unmatched. The CDR3 extends over 17 amino acids. In nucleotides, the CDR3 is TGTGCCAGCAGCGTGACAGGGGGCGGGCCGAACACCGGGGAGCTGTTTTTT. It specifies CASSVTGGGPNTGELFF.

V and J are TRBV5-1 and TRBJ2-3, with TRBD2 matching over 8 bases. This CDR3 comprises 16 residues. The V gene's germline CDR1 is SGHRS and CDR2 YFSETQ. The V and J ends lost 1 base and 4 bases, in that order; junction bases with no gene match: 8. DNA for the CDR3: TGCGCCAGCAGCTTGAGTACTAGCGGAGGGGCAGATACGCAGTATTTT. Residues: CASSLSTSGGADTQYF. Supplemented by reference TRBV5-1 and TRBJ2-3, the full variable domain reads KAGVTQTPRYLIKTRGQQVTLSCSPISGHRSVSWYQQTPGQGLQFLFEYFSETQRNKGNFPGRFSGRQFSNSRSEMNVSTLELGDSALYLCASSLSTSGGADTQYFGPGTRLTVL.

In this sample, this clonotype turned up a few times. This chain links TRBV27 with TRBJ2-3; 10 bases align to TRBD2. V lost 0 bases to trimming and J lost 2 bases; unmatched junction nucleotides: 8. The CDR3 spans 18 residues. Germline V gives CDR1 MNHEY, CDR2 SMNVEV (reference sequence). CDR3 residues: CASSLSLPSGGPTDTQYF. CDR3 sequence (DNA): TGTGCCAGCAGTTTATCCCTCCCTAGCGGGGGCCCCACAGATACGCAGTATTTT.

This chain joins TRBV27 and TRBJ2-3, with no clear D. Germline V gene sequence: CDR1 MNHEY, CDR2 SMNVEV (reference sequence). V was shortened by 5 bases and J by 0 bases, with 12 bases between the two germline ends. The CDR3 has 15 amino acids. CDR3 sequence (DNA): TGTGCCAGCAGTGAATTGAGGCTGAGCACAGATACGCAGTATTTT. Residues: CASSELRLSTDTQYF.

J is TRBJ2-1 and V is TRBV4-1; 12 bases map to TRBD2. Germline lookup yields CDR1 MGHRA and CDR2 YSYEKL. The CDR3 totals 15 residues. Trimming at V came to 6 bases and at J to 9 bases, leaving 9 bases not matched to a gene. CDR3 sequence: CASSRTSGIQGEQFF. CDR3 DNA sequence: TGCGCCAGCAGTCGGACTAGCGGGATACAGGGTGAGCAGTTCTTC.

With respect to this clonotype: This CDR3 is missing its conserved last phenylalanine or tryptophan, likely due to a read error. The chain combines TRBV19 with TRBJ2-7; D may be TRBD1 (6 bases). Germline CDR1 and CDR2: LNHDA and SQIVND (reference sequence). Between the trimmed V and J ends, which lost 4 bases and 0 bases, there was a span of 10 bases. This CDR3 contains 14 residues. The CDR3 region is CASSNRAHSYEQYS. CDR3 in DNA: TGTGCCAGTAGTAACAGGGCGCACTCCTACGAGCAGTACTCC.

V gene TRBV2 combines with J gene TRBJ2-6; D remains ambiguous. CDR3 length: 10 amino acids. Germline V gene lookup returns CDR1 SNHLY and CDR2 FYNNEI. The V end lost 6 bases, the J end lost 11 bases, and 5 bases lay between the germline ends. DNA of the CDR3: TGTGCCAGCAGCGTGTACGTCCTGACTTTC. Amino acids: CASSVYVLTF.

This clonotype has just a few counts. The rearrangement uses TRBV12-3 or TRBV12-4 and TRBJ1-2; tentative D call: TRBD1 (5 bases). V shed 6 bases and J shed 7 bases, with 18 bases lying between them. The CDR3 loop spans 14 amino acids. CDR3 residues: CASSRVEGLVGYTF. CDR3 in DNA: TGTGCCAGCAGCCGAGTTGAGGGGTTGGTTGGCTACACCTTC.

This clonotype was counted between two and nine times. This chain connects TRBV2 to TRBJ1-5; D is uncertain. The germline V gene encodes CDR1 SNHLY and CDR2 FYNNEI. Trimming removed 1 base from V and 2 bases from J, with 6 bases in between. This CDR3 contains 14 residues. Here the CDR3 reads CASSEEQGNQPQHF. CDR3 DNA sequence: TGTGCCAGCAGTGAAGAGCAGGGCAATCAGCCCCAGCATTTT.

This chain joins TRBV6-5 and TRBJ2-2; TRBD2 agrees at 15 bases. CDR1 and CDR2 (germline): MNHEY, SVGAGI. Trimming removed 4 bases from V and 7 bases from J; junction bases left unmatched: 10. This CDR3 comprises 18 residues. The CDR3: CASSFGLAGGPLGGELFF. In DNA, the CDR3 is TGTGCCAGCAGTTTCGGACTAGCGGGAGGGCCCCTGGGCGGGGAGCTGTTTTTT.

This chain connects TRBV11-1 to TRBJ1-2, with 7 bases lining up with TRBD1. This CDR3 is built from 18 residues. Looked up from germline, CDR1 is SGHAT and CDR2 is FQDESV (reference sequence). V lost 0 bases to trimming and J lost 4 bases; unmatched junction nucleotides: 14. CDR3: CASSLALAGGLAFYGYTF. For the CDR3, the DNA is TGTGCCAGCAGCTTAGCCTTGGCAGGGGGTTTAGCCTTCTATGGCTACACCTTC.

The chain uses TRBV5-1 and TRBJ2-7; no clear D gene. V was shortened by 0 bases and J by 5 bases, with 6 bases between the two germline ends. This CDR3 region has 12 residues. Germline V lookup: CDR1 SGHRS, CDR2 YFSETQ. The CDR3 nucleotides are TGCGCCAGCAGCTTGGCAGCCAACGAGCAGTACTTC. Translated, it gives CASSLAANEQYF.

A few counts support this clonotype. This rearrangement joins TRBV18 to TRBJ1-5; D is uncertain. The CDR3 is 14 residues long. Germline V lookup: CDR1 KGHSH, CDR2 LQKENI. Trimming removed 2 bases from V and 3 bases from J, with 8 bases in between. The CDR3 region has the DNA TGTGCCAGCTCACCATCCGGGATCAATCAGCCCCAGCATTTT. Translation gives CASSPSGINQPQHF.

This clonotype was recorded at least ten times. The chain combines TRBV12-3 or TRBV12-4 with TRBJ2-1; 16 bases line up with TRBD2. The ends lost 6 bases at V and 5 bases at J; junction bases unmatched: 7. The CDR3 is 17 residues long. The CDR3 DNA reads as TGTGCCAGCAGATTCGGGACTAGCGGGGGGGCAGACAATGAGCAGTTCTTC. Translated: CASRFGTSGGADNEQFF.

This clonotype was seen only a few times. The genes are TRBV2 and TRBJ2-1; D remains ambiguous. Trimming removed 7 bases at V and 10 bases at J, with 11 bases between. CDR1 SNHLY and CDR2 FYNNEI come from the germline V gene. This CDR3 contains 11 residues. The CDR3 reads CASTIDGEQFF. The CDR3, as DNA: TGTGCCAGCACTATCGACGGAGAGCAGTTCTTC.

This clonotype was recorded a few times. V is TRBV20-1 and J is TRBJ2-5; 7 bases align to TRBD1. The J segment lost 4 bases and the V segment lost 6 bases, leaving 8 bases of the junction unmatched. CDR3 size: 13 residues. Germline V lookup: CDR1 DFQATT, CDR2 SNEGSKA (reference sequence). CDR3 amino acids: CSAQRQGRETQYF. In nucleotides, the CDR3 is TGCAGTGCCCAACGACAGGGACGAGAGACCCAGTACTTC.

Many counts were recorded for this clonotype. V gene TRBV20-1 combines with J gene TRBJ2-3, with D perhaps TRBD1 or TRBD2 (5 bases each). The CDR3 loop spans 14 amino acids. V was trimmed by 3 bases and J by 6 bases, leaving 16 bases between them. Germline assignment: CDR1 DFQATT and CDR2 SNEGSKA (reference sequence). Here the CDR3 reads CSARGLEGWDTQYF. CDR3 sequence (DNA): TGCAGTGCTAGGGGGCTAGAGGGTTGGGATACGCAGTATTTT.

V usage is TRBV24-1 and J usage is TRBJ2-2; D uncertain. The germline gives CDR1 KGHDR, CDR2 SFDVKD. The CDR3 runs to 11 residues. Trimming cost V 6 bases and J 5 bases, with 3 bases left between them. Here the CDR3 reads CATSRTGELFF. CDR3 DNA sequence: TGTGCCACCAGTAGGACCGGGGAGCTGTTTTTT.

This clonotype was seen only a few times. CDR3 in DNA: TGTGCCAGCAGAGCGGACGCTAACTATGGCTACACCTTC. Protein sequence: CASRADANYGYTF. The rearrangement joins TRBV2 to TRBJ1-2; D unclear. V was clipped by 6 bases and J by 0 bases, with 8 bases between them. In germline, CDR1 is SNHLY, CDR2 FYNNEI. This CDR3 is 13 amino acids long. Together with reference TRBV2 and TRBJ1-2, the CDR3 gives the full variable domain: EPEVTQTPSHQVTQMGQEVILRCVPISNHLYFYWYRQILGQKVEFLVSFYNNEISEKSEIFDDQFSVERPDGSNFTLKIRSTKLEDSAMYFCASRADANYGYTFGSGTRLTVV.

This clonotype has more than one count but fewer than ten. This chain links TRBV20-1 with TRBJ2-3, with D hard to call. Germline V CDR1 and CDR2: DFQATT, SNEGSKA (reference sequence). V was pared by 0 bases and J by 6 bases, with 10 bases between. The CDR3 runs to 13 residues. The CDR3 spells CSARDLVGDTQYF. The CDR3, as DNA: TGCAGTGCTAGAGATTTGGTCGGGGATACGCAGTATTTT.

V usage is TRBV5-1 and J usage is TRBJ1-3, with 7 bases fitting TRBD1. The CDR3 has 17 residues. The V and J ends lost 2 bases and 1 base, in that order; junction bases with no gene match: 9. In germline, CDR1 is SGHRS, CDR2 YFSETQ. CDR3 amino acids: CASSFQPTGVSGNTIYF. Written as DNA, the CDR3 is TGCGCCAGCAGCTTCCAGCCTACAGGGGTTTCTGGAAACACCATATATTTT.

This clonotype was found many times. This chain joins TRBV27 and TRBJ2-7; D possibly corresponds to TRBD1 (6 bases). V was cut by 5 bases and J by 2 bases, with 13 bases left in between. Germline lookup yields CDR1 MNHEY and CDR2 SMNVEV (reference sequence). The CDR3 extends over 14 amino acids. The CDR3 DNA is TGTGCCAGCAGTCCTAGTCAGGGGCCCTACGAGCAGTACTTC. Translation gives CASSPSQGPYEQYF.

The chain combines TRBV25-1 with TRBJ2-1; D gene ambiguous. Trimming stripped 6 bases from V and 7 bases from J, with 4 bases between. The germline gives CDR1 MGHDK, CDR2 SYGVNS. This CDR3 spans 10 amino acids. The CDR3, as DNA: TGTGCCAGCAGACTGAATGAGCAGTTCTTC. Residues: CASRLNEQFF.

This clonotype was seen a handful of times. Sequence at one end of the junction differs from germline and may be a read error. The chain is built from TRBV5-6 and TRBJ2-7; D perhaps matches TRBD2 (6 bases). The CDR3 spans 12 residues. Germline values: CDR1 SGHDT, CDR2 YYEEEE. CDR3 loop: CASSHSGGEQHF. The CDR3 DNA reads as TGTGCCAGCAGCCATAGCGGCGGGGAGCAGCACTTC.

This rearrangement joins TRBV12-3 or TRBV12-4 to TRBJ2-4, with 10 nucleotides matching TRBD2. V shed 5 bases and J 14 bases; nucleotides not matched to a gene: 12. This CDR3 is built from 14 residues. Here the CDR3 DNA reads TGTGCCAGCAGTAAAGCGGGGGGGCGACCCAGGGAGTACTTC. Its protein product is CASSKAGGRPREYF.

This clonotype was found a few times. This chain links TRBV5-1 with TRBJ1-4; 8 bases fit TRBD1. V lost 2 bases to trimming and J lost 2 bases; unmatched junction nucleotides: 8. The CDR3 consists of 17 residues. Germline CDR1 and CDR2: SGHRS and YFSETQ. This CDR3 reads CASSLRTGMVTNEKLFF. The CDR3 coding sequence is TGCGCCAGCAGCTTAAGGACAGGGATGGTCACTAATGAAAAACTGTTTTTT.